This TCR beta chain was captured in a study of blood T cell repertoires in COVID-19. The overall study: Whether acute or convalescent, the COVID-19 samples came from the United States, Italy and Spain.

This clone showed up just once. Only in-frame clones appear in the TCRdb table, and some are missing; sequencing was by immunoSEQ multiplex PCR. The sample yields approximately 190,000 clones, roughly four fifths seen once. The sample was peripheral blood. The clonotype comes from a man under 40 with active or convalescent COVID-19.

CDR3 DNA sequence: TGTGCCAGCAGCTTACGGGGCCTAGCGGGTCGCAATGAGCAGTTCTTC. Its protein is CASSLRGLAGRNEQFF. The rearrangement joins TRBV11-3 to TRBJ2-1; 8 bases line up with TRBD2. Looked up from germline, CDR1 is SGHNT and CDR2 is YENEEA. With V trimmed by 2 bases and J by 6 bases, 9 bases remained unmatched. CDR3 length equals 16 residues.